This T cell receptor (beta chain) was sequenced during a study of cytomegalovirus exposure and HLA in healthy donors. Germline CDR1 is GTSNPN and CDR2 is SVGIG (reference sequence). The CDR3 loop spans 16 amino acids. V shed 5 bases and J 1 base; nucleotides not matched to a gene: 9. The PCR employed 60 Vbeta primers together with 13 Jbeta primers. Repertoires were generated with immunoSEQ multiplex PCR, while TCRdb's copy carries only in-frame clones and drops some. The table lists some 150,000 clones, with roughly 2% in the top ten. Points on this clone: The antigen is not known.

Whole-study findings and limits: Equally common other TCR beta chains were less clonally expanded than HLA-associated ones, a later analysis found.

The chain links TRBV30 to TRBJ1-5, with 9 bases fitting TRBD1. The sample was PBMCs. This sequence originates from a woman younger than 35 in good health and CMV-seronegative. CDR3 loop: CAWEGTGRHSNQPQHF. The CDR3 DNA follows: TGTGCCTGGGAGGGGACAGGGAGACACAGCAATCAGCCCCAGCATTTT.